This is a list of T cell receptor beta chains from one sample in a study of CD8 T cells in ankylosing spondylitis. TCRdb analysed the 5' RACE reads with MiXCR anew, one entry per CDR3 protein. This sample carries 250,000 or so distinct CDR3 sequences, under 30% of them seen once, and the ten largest clones take 0.5% to 0.65%. Source material: blood, either unsorted or a sorted T cell fraction (not recorded which). The receptor source for this set is a male donor with ankylosing spondylitis or in good health (not recorded which). CDR3s include the opening cysteine and the closing phenylalanine or tryptophan. D genes are given only for firm matches. Clone size is shown for a subset of rows, as once, few, many or a class of expanded clone.

clone_size cdr3_length d_call j_call v_call cdr3_aa cdr3_nt
few 14 TRBD1 TRBJ2-1 TRBV10-3 CAISVKTGVNEQFF TGTGCCATCAGTGTTAAGACAGGGGTCAATGAGCAGTTCTTC
many 15 TRBD1 TRBJ2-7 TRBV12-3/TRBV12-4 CASTVIRDRGAEQYF TGTGCCAGCACCGTAATCCGGGACAGGGGAGCCGAGCAGTACTTC
many 16 TRBD1 TRBJ1-4 TRBV18 CASSRNSGQGFEKLFF TGTGCCAGCTCACGGAACTCAGGACAGGGTTTTGAAAAACTGTTTTTT
. 13 TRBD1 TRBJ2-4 TRBV7-2 CASGTGNKNIQYF TGTGCCAGCGGGACAGGCAACAAAAACATTCAGTACTTC
many 16 TRBD1 TRBJ2-5 TRBV5-1 CASRSGQANPKETQYF TGCGCCAGCAGAAGCGGACAGGCGAATCCTAAAGAGACCCAGTACTTC
many 12 TRBD2 TRBJ2-3 TRBV29-1 CSVEGGADTQYF TGCAGCGTTGAGGGAGGGGCAGATACGCAGTATTTT
. 14 . TRBJ2-3 TRBV19 CASRWGSSTDTQYF TGTGCCAGTAGGTGGGGTTCTAGCACAGATACGCAGTATTTT
. 16 . TRBJ2-1 TRBV20-1 CSARIRTVRGYNEQFF TGCAGTGCTCGGATCAGGACAGTCCGGGGATACAATGAGCAGTTCTTC
many 15 . TRBJ2-3 TRBV9 CASSPRTAGTDTQYF TGTGCCAGCAGCCCTAGGACGGCGGGGACAGATACGCAGTATTTT
. 15 TRBD1 TRBJ1-3 TRBV20-1 CSARGPGGYGNTIYF TGCAGTGCTAGAGGTCCAGGGGGCTATGGAAACACCATATATTTT
. 14 . TRBJ2-3 TRBV5-6 CASSLVGIGDTQYF TGTGCCAGCAGCTTGGTGGGGATAGGAGATACGCAGTATTTT
. 13 . TRBJ1-4 TRBV20-1 CSARAGSNEKLFF TGCAGTGCTAGAGCAGGTTCTAATGAAAAACTGTTTTTT
many 14 . TRBJ2-1 TRBV4-1 CASSQGDGTNEQFF TGCGCCAGCAGCCAAGGCGACGGAACCAATGAGCAGTTCTTC
few 13 . TRBJ2-1 TRBV12-3/TRBV12-4 CASSLSVWPEQFF TGTGCCAGCAGTTTATCTGTGTGGCCTGAGCAGTTCTTC
many 11 . TRBJ2-7 TRBV20-1 CSARVRDEQYF TGCAGTGCCAGGGTTCGGGACGAGCAGTACTTC
. 18 TRBD2 TRBJ2-1 TRBV4-1 CASSQAPLTSGGGTEQFF TGCGCCAGCAGCCAAGCTCCCTTGACTAGCGGGGGGGGCACCGAGCAGTTCTTC
. 14 . TRBJ2-7 TRBV14 CASSQGLVVYEQYF TGTGCCAGCAGCCAAGGGTTAGTTGTCTACGAGCAGTACTTC
few 12 TRBD2 TRBJ2-1 TRBV20-1 CSAPLAGGEQFF TGCAGTGCACCGCTAGCGGGGGGCGAGCAGTTCTTC
many 16 . TRBJ2-1 TRBV25-1 CAAGKGGSAAYNEQFF TGTGCCGCGGGGAAAGGGGGCAGTGCTGCCTACAATGAGCAGTTCTTC
many 11 . TRBJ2-1 TRBV20-1 CSATQYNEQFF TGCAGTGCTACACAGTACAATGAGCAGTTCTTC
few 11 . TRBJ2-5 TRBV29-1 CSATPQETQYF TGCAGCGCGACCCCCCAAGAGACCCAGTACTTC
. 11 . TRBJ2-7 TRBV2 CASSDSGAQDF TGTGCCAGCAGTGACTCAGGGGCCCAGGACTTC
many 15 . TRBJ1-2 TRBV29-1 CSVVERGARNYGYTF TGCAGCGTTGTCGAACGGGGGGCACGTAACTATGGCTACACCTTC
many 12 . TRBJ2-5 TRBV2 CASDRFQETQYF TGTGCCAGCGACAGGTTTCAAGAGACCCAGTACTTC
few 15 . TRBJ2-3 TRBV5-1 CASSLIGQRTDTQYF TGCGCCAGCAGCTTGATAGGGCAAAGGACAGATACGCAGTATTTT
many 12 . TRBJ2-7 TRBV3-1 CASSPGPPEQYF TGTGCCAGCAGCCCAGGACCCCCCGAGCAGTACTTC
many 15 . TRBJ1-3 TRBV2 CASSSDSHSGNTIYF TGTGCCAGCAGCTCGGACAGTCACTCTGGAAACACCATATATTTT
many 12 . TRBJ2-1 TRBV7-9 CASSLVGEEQFF TGTGCCAGCAGCTTAGTTGGCGAGGAGCAGTTCTTC
many 13 TRBD2 TRBJ2-1 TRBV20-1 CSGVTSAYNEQFF TGCAGTGGTGTGACTAGCGCGTACAATGAGCAGTTCTTC
. 13 . TRBJ1-5 TRBV20-1 CSASTGHGEPQHF TGCAGTGCATCCACAGGGCACGGGGAGCCCCAGCATTTT
. 14 . TRBJ2-3 TRBV7-6 CASSPDQLADTQYF TGTGCCAGCAGCCCCGATCAACTAGCTGATACGCAGTATTTT
. 15 TRBD2 TRBJ2-7 TRBV20-1 CSARVVGEGRYEQYF TGCAGTGCTAGGGTTGTTGGGGAGGGGCGCTACGAGCAGTACTTC
once 14 . TRBJ1-1 TRBV7-9 CASSQPWPGAEAFF TGTGCCAGCAGCCAACCATGGCCAGGGGCTGAAGCTTTCTTT
. 13 . TRBJ1-1 TRBV12-3/TRBV12-4 CASSPDTYTEAFF TGTGCCAGCAGTCCGGACACATACACTGAAGCTTTCTTT
few 16 . TRBJ1-2 TRBV5-6 CASTAPRDATNYGYTF TGTGCCAGCACCGCCCCCCGGGACGCCACTAACTATGGCTACACCTTC
many 15 . TRBJ1-1 TRBV3-1 CASSQDLGAGTEAFF TGTGCCAGCAGCCAAGATTTGGGGGCCGGCACTGAAGCTTTCTTT
. 16 TRBD2 TRBJ2-3 TRBV6-2/TRBV6-3 CASSPLAGGRTDTQYF TGTGCCAGCAGTCCATTAGCGGGGGGACGCACAGATACGCAGTATTTT
many 14 . TRBJ2-3 TRBV20-1 CSARETGHTDTQYF TGCAGTGCTAGAGAAACAGGCCACACAGATACGCAGTATTTT
. 19 TRBD1 TRBJ1-4 TRBV11-2 CASSFSGFLTGGLDEKLFF TGTGCCAGCAGCTTTTCTGGGTTCCTAACAGGGGGCCTGGATGAAAAACTGTTTTTT
few 18 TRBD2 TRBJ2-5 TRBV14 CASSHTPGLAGEKETQYF TGTGCCAGCAGCCATACACCGGGACTAGCGGGGGAGAAAGAGACCCAGTACTTC
many 11 . TRBJ2-7 TRBV6-1 CASSDPGGPHF TGTGCCAGCAGTGACCCAGGAGGGCCGCACTTC
many 15 . TRBJ2-1 TRBV6-1 CASMGGAGSYNEQFF TGTGCCAGCATGGGGGGGGCCGGCTCCTACAATGAGCAGTTCTTC